Described below is a single T cell receptor beta chain sequence and its context. Its antigen remains unknown. The sample is drawn from a study of cytomegalovirus exposure and HLA in healthy donors. The PCR contained 60 Vbeta and 13 Jbeta primers. Generated by immunoSEQ multiplex PCR, the TCRdb table keeps only in-frame clones and is missing some. Here the sample spans 120,000 to 150,000 clones, 70% to 85% being singletons. Study findings and constraints: Cytomegalovirus association was assigned to about 180 TCR beta chains.

CDR3 length equals 15 residues. Germline loops: CDR1 ENHRY, CDR2 SYGVKD. Trimming removed 3 bases at V and 4 bases at J, with 15 bases between. The rearrangement links TRBV10-3 to TRBJ1-2, with D tentatively TRBD1 (5 bases). Sequencing was carried out using PBMCs. This sequence originates from a man in his forties in good health and CMV-seropositive. Here the CDR3 reads CAISDQTRTSYGYTF. The CDR3 DNA sequence: TGTGCCATCAGTGACCAGACAAGGACATCCTATGGCTACACCTTC.